In its sample, the clone carrying this TCR beta chain was seen many times. The CDR3 is made up of 13 amino acids. The trim removed 6 bases at V and 3 bases at J, leaving 3 bases unmatched. Each CDR3 protein gets one entry after TCRdb re-called the reads with MiXCR. The data show approximately 500,000 distinct CDR3 sequences, approximately 10% seen once. The data were obtained in a study of T cell repertoires in cytomegalovirus infection. The sequence came from a human donor in good health (CMV status not recorded). Some clones in this sample may be carry-over from other donors' samples. Sequenced material: PBMCs. The chain joins TRBV12-3 or TRBV12-4 to TRBJ2-7; 9 positions match TRBD1. CDR3 DNA: TGTGCCAGCAGGTCGACAGGGGGCTACGAGCAGTACTTC. It is translated as CASRSTGGYEQYF.